The 11 T cell receptor beta chains given below trace back to one sample, sequenced in a study of radiotherapy plus CTLA-4 blockade in lung cancer. Sequencing used immunoSEQ multiplex PCR; TCRdb keeps in-frame clones, though not all of them. Seen here are tens of thousands of clones, approximately 83% observed once, and the top ten hold just over 2%. The starting material was peripheral blood, obtained from a patient treated with radiotherapy plus ipilimumab. The source of these receptors is a human donor with non-small cell lung cancer who had a partial response to radiotherapy plus ipilimumab.

The chain links TRBV10-1 to TRBJ2-1; 10 bases are shared with TRBD2. V was clipped by 3 bases and J by 7 bases; unmatched bases: 3. Germline V gives CDR1 WNHNN, CDR2 SYGVQD (reference sequence). The CDR3 totals 14 residues. The CDR3 here is CASSDRLAGNEQFF. The CDR3 DNA is TGCGCCAGCAGTGATCGACTAGCGGGTAATGAGCAGTTCTTC.

This chain uses TRBV18 with TRBJ2-7; the match to TRBD1 covers 11 bases. V shed 6 bases and J 1 base; nucleotides not matched to a gene: 8. The CDR3 is made up of 16 amino acids. The germline CDR1 and CDR2 sequences are KGHSH and LQKENI. Written as DNA, the CDR3 is TGTGCCAGCTCGTGGACAGGGGGCGAGGGGTCCTACGAGCAGTACTTC. Amino acids: CASSWTGGEGSYEQYF.

The chain carries TRBV18 and TRBJ1-5; D might be TRBD1 (5 bases). This CDR3 spans 16 amino acids. Trimming left V 3 bases short and J 1 base short, with 13 bases between. The germline CDR1 and CDR2 sequences are KGHSH and LQKENI. The CDR3, as DNA: TGTGCCAGCTCACCCACGAGACAGTTAAGCAATCAGCCCCAGCATTTT. Protein sequence: CASSPTRQLSNQPQHF.

The rearrangement uses TRBV6-5 and TRBJ2-4; D gene ambiguous. The CDR3 is made up of 13 amino acids. The germline CDR1 and CDR2 sequences are MNHEY and SVGAGI. V lost 5 bases and J lost 0, with 5 bases in between. The CDR3 here is CASSLVAKNIQYF. CDR3 in DNA: TGTGCCAGCAGTCTTGTAGCCAAAAACATTCAGTACTTC.

V is TRBV9 and J is TRBJ2-1; 13 nucleotides match TRBD2. Per the germline V gene, CDR1 is SGDLS and CDR2 is YYNGEE. V was clipped by 3 bases and J by 10 bases; unmatched bases: 7. The CDR3 is 15 residues long. The CDR3 is CASSEDGTSGDEQFF. CDR3 in DNA: TGTGCCAGCAGCGAGGATGGGACTAGCGGGGACGAGCAGTTCTTC.

This chain connects TRBV2 to TRBJ2-2, with D possibly being TRBD1 (6 bases). The germline V gene encodes CDR1 SNHLY and CDR2 FYNNEI. CDR3 size: 15 residues. The germline V and J ends were trimmed by 6 bases and 0 bases, with 11 bases remaining between them. CDR3 coding DNA: TGTGCCAGCAGAAGCCACAGGGCGAACACCGGGGAGCTGTTTTTT. Its protein is CASRSHRANTGELFF.

The chain carries TRBV5-8 and TRBJ1-2, with TRBD1 identical over 10 bases. V lost 6 bases, J lost 4 bases, and 9 bases stayed unmatched. Germline V gene sequence: CDR1 SGHTS, CDR2 YDEGEE. The CDR3 is made up of 15 amino acids. This chain's CDR3 is CASTNDRGRSYGYTF. CDR3 nucleotide sequence: TGTGCCAGCACCAATGACAGGGGGCGCAGCTATGGCTACACCTTC.

This chain uses TRBV19 with TRBJ2-2, with TRBD1 identical over 7 bases. V shed 3 bases, J shed 4 bases, and the junction held 5 bases outside the gene matches. CDR1 and CDR2 from the germline V gene are LNHDA and SQIVND (reference sequence). The CDR3 extends over 15 amino acids. In DNA, the CDR3 is TGTGCCAGTAGTATGGCGGCAGGGGGCACCGGGGAGCTGTTTTTT. Translation: CASSMAAGGTGELFF. The whole variable domain, filled in from reference TRBV19 and TRBJ2-2, reads DGGITQSPKYLFRKEGQNVTLSCEQNLNHDAMYWYRQDPGQGLRLIYYSQIVNDFQKGDIAEGYSVSREKKESFPLTVTSAQKNPTAFYLCASSMAAGGTGELFFGEGSRLTVL.

A single count supports this clone. The chain uses TRBV10-2 and TRBJ2-4; possibly TRBD2 for D (6 bases). Trimming shortened V by 4 bases and J by 10 bases, and 8 bases separated the two germline ends. The CDR3 is 11 residues long. The V gene's germline CDR1 is WSHSY and CDR2 SAAADI. Written as DNA, the CDR3 is TGCGCCAGCAGTGTGGAGGGTATTCAGTACTTC. Amino acid sequence: CASSVEGIQYF.

The chain is built from TRBV29-1 and TRBJ2-5, with D possibly being TRBD1 (5 bases). V was trimmed by 3 bases and J by 0 bases, leaving 11 bases between them. CDR1 and CDR2 from the germline V gene are SQVTM and ANQGSEA. There are 14 residues in the CDR3. As DNA, the CDR3 is TGCAGCGTTGACAGGGCAGGCGACCAAGAGACCCAGTACTTC. Protein product: CSVDRAGDQETQYF.

This clone was seen once. This chain connects TRBV18 to TRBJ2-1; perhaps TRBD2 as D (5 bases). The germline gives CDR1 KGHSH, CDR2 LQKENI. The V end lost 3 bases, the J end lost 10 bases, and 22 bases lay between the germline ends. The CDR3 is 16 residues long. The CDR3 is CASSPQISLGRGEQFF. In DNA form, the CDR3 reads TGTGCCAGCTCACCGCAGATTTCGTTGGGAAGAGGGGAGCAGTTCTTC.